This T cell receptor beta chain was retrieved from a study of blood T cells in healthy people across ages. Study-level results: Those diversity estimates obtained from one million T cells were thought to be underestimates. Comparison with aged donors showed that long-lived donors had more naive CD4+ cells and higher diversity.

For this clonotype: The antigen is undetermined.

This CDR3 has 12 amino acids. CDR1 and CDR2 from the germline V gene are LNHNV and YYDKDF (reference sequence). V trimming: 5 bases; J trimming: 6 bases; junction bases outside the gene matches: 3. Alongside a J-beta primer mix, a sample-barcoded 5' primer served in a second PCR lasting roughly 7 to 11 cycles. Each CDR3 protein gets one entry after TCRdb re-called the 5' RACE reads with MiXCR. In the table there are 1.5 million to 2 million distinct CDR3 sequences, about 49% of which are singletons. This TCR derives from a woman in her thirties or forties in good health. The J gene is TRBJ2-5, the V gene TRBV15, with 7 bases matching TRBD1. Sequences were obtained from blood. The CDR3 sequence: CATSPGQKTQYF. In DNA, the CDR3 is TGTGCCACCAGCCCGGGACAGAAGACCCAGTACTTC.